These T cell receptor beta chains were read from a single sample in a study of shared clonotypes between healthy human individuals. Data came from immunoSEQ multiplex PCR; TCRdb stores just in-frame clones and leaves some out. This sample has some 1 million clones, with about three quarters found just once. The sample taken for sequencing was memory CD4+ T cells sorted from blood. Receptors originate from a man between 18 and 35 years old in good health. The CDR3 runs from the conserved cysteine through the conserved F or W. A D gene is named only where the DNA matches it firmly. Size values are once, few and many counts, or a class for expanded clones, and some rows have none.

V	D	length	J	size	DNA	CDR3
TRBV9	.	14	TRBJ2-7	.	TGTGCCAGCAGCGTAGGTCACAGTACCTACGAGCAGTACTTC	CASSVGHSTYEQYF
TRBV11-3	TRBD1	16	TRBJ2-2	.	TGTGCCAGCAGCTCTTACAGGGGGCAGGACACCGGGGAGCTGTTTTTT	CASSSYRGQDTGELFF
TRBV5-1	.	15	TRBJ1-1	.	TGCGCCAGCAGCTTGACCGGGACACCGAACAATCAAGCTTTCTTT	CASSLTGTPNNQAFF
TRBV5-1	.	16	TRBJ2-5	.	TGCGCCAGCAGCTTCACCGGGGCCACGACTCCGGAGACCCAGTACTTC	CASSFTGATTPETQYF
TRBV5-6	TRBD1	15	TRBJ1-4	.	TGTGCCAGCAGGCAAACCGGGACAGGGAATGAAAAACTGTTTTTT	CASRQTGTGNEKLFF
TRBV5-1	.	14	TRBJ1-3	few	TGCGCCAGCAGCTCACAGGGAGCTGGAAACACCATATATTTT	CASSSQGAGNTIYF
TRBV5-1	TRBD1	14	TRBJ1-1	.	TGCGCCAGCACCAGGGGACAGCCGAACACTGAAGCTTTCTTT	CASTRGQPNTEAFF
TRBV28	.	15	TRBJ1-1	.	TGTGCCAGCAGTTTACAAGCCGGGGGTGCCACTGAAGCTTTCTTT	CASSLQAGGATEAFF
TRBV5-1	TRBD2	15	TRBJ2-2	.	TGCGCCAGCAGCCAACTAGCGGGAGGGCCCGGGGAGCTGTTTTTT	CASSQLAGGPGELFF
TRBV7-9	.	16	TRBJ1-3	.	TGTGCCAGCAGCGAACCGGCGGCAGGGGAGGTAAACACCATATATTTT	CASSEPAAGEVNTIYF
TRBV19	.	15	TRBJ1-3	.	TGTGCCACCTTGATTCCGGGGTCCAATGGAAACACCATATATTTT	CATLIPGSNGNTIYF
TRBV28	TRBD1	15	TRBJ1-2	.	TGTGCCAGCAGTTCGATCCCAGGGACAGGCCATGGCTACACCTTC	CASSSIPGTGHGYTF